This T cell receptor (beta chain) was profiled in a study of breast tumors, draining lymph nodes, adjacent tissues. CDR3 length equals 14 residues. The germline CDR1 and CDR2 sequences are DFQATT and SNEGSKA (reference sequence). Study results and caveats: The data were judged consistent with most tumor T cells coming from lymph node and expanding in tumor. Compared with basal-like, luminal-like tumors shared significantly more repertoire with nontumor tissue.

TCRdb re-called the multiplex PCR reads with MiXCR, one entry per CDR3 protein. The data show some 140,000 distinct CDR3 sequences, around 20% seen once. Samples came from axillary lymph nodes draining the breast cancer. As for this clonotype: Its antigen is not known. A much bigger clone sits one base away, suggesting this may be a read error.

The V call is TRBV20-1, the J call TRBJ2-1; 11 bases are shared with TRBD2. The sample was axillary lymph node tissue. The origin of this receptor is a female donor with breast cancer. Some clones in this sample may be carry-over from other donors' samples. CDR3 nucleotides: TGCAGTGCTACCTCGGGACTAGCGGACAATGAGCGGTTCTTC. It specifies CSATSGLADNERFF.